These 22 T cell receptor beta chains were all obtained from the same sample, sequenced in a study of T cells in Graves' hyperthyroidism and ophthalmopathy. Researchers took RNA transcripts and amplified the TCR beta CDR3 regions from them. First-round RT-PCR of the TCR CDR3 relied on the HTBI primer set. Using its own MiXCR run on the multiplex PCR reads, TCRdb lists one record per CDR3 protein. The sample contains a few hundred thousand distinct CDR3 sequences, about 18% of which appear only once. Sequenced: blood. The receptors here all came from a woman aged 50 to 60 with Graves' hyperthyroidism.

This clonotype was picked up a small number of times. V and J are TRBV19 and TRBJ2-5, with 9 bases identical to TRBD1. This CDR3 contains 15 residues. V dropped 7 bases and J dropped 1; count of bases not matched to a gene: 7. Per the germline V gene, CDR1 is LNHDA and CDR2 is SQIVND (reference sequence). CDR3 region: CASTLGQGIQETQYF. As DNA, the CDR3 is TGTGCCAGTACCCTGGGACAGGGTATCCAAGAGACCCAGTACTTC.

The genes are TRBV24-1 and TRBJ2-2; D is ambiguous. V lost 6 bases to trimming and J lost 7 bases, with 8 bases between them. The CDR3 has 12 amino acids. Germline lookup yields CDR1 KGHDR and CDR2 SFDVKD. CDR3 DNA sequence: TGTGCCACCAGTCATGGGGTCGGGGAGCTGTTTTTT. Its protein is CATSHGVGELFF.

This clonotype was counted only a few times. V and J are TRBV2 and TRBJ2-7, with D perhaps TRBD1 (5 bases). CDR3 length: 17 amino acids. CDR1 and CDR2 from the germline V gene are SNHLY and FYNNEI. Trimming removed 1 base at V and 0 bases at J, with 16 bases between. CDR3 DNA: TGTGCCAGCAGTGAAGTGGGAATAGGGGAAAGCTCCTACGAGCAGTACTTC. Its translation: CASSEVGIGESSYEQYF.

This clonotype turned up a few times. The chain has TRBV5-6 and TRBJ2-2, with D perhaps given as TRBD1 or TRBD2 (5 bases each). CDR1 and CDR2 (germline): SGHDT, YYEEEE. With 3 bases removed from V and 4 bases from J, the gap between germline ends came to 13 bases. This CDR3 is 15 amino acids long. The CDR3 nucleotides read TGTGCCAGCAGCTACGGGACCGGAATCACCGGGGAGCTGTTTTTT. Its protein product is CASSYGTGITGELFF.

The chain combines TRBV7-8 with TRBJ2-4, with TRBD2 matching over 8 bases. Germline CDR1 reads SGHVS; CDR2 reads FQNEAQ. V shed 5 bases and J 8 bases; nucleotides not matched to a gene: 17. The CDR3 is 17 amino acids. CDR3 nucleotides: TGTGCCAGCAGCCCCAGCGTGGCGGGGGGAATTAGGGACATTCAGTACTTC. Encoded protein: CASSPSVAGGIRDIQYF.

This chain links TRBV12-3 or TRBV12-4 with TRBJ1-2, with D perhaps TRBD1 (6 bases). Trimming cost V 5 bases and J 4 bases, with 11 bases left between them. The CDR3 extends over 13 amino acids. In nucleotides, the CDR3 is TGTGCCAGCAGTACGGGACACGCCTATGGCTACACCTTC. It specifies CASSTGHAYGYTF.

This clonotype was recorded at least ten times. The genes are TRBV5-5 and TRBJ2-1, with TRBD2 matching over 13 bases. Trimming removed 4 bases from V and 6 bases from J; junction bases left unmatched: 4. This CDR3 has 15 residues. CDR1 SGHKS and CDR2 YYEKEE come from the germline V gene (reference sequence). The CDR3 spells CASSRLAGGPNEQFF. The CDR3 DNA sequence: TGTGCCAGCAGCAGACTAGCGGGGGGTCCCAATGAGCAGTTCTTC.

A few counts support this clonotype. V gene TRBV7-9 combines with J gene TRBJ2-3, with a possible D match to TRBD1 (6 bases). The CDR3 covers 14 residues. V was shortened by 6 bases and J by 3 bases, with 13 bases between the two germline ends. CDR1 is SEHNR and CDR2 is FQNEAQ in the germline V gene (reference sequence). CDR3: CASRLQGWTDTQYF. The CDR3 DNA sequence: TGTGCCAGCAGGCTGCAGGGGTGGACAGATACGCAGTATTTT.

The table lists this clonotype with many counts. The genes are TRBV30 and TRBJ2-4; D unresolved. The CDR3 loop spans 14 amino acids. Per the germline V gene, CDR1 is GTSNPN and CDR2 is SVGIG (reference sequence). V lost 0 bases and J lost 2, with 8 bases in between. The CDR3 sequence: CAWSVFGTKNIQYF. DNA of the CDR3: TGTGCCTGGAGTGTTTTTGGGACCAAAAACATTCAGTACTTC. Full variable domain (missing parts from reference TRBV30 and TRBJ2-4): SQTIHQWPATLVQPVGSPLSLECTVEGTSNPNLYWYRQAAGRGLQLLFYSVGIGQISSEVPQNLSASRPQDRQFILSSKKLLLSDSGFYLCAWSVFGTKNIQYFGAGTRLSVL.

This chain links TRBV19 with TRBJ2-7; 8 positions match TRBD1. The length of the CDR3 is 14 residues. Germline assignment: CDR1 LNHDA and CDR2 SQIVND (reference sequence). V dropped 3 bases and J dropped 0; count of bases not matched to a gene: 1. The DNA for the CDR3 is TGTGCCAGTAGTATGGACAGGGTCTCCTACGAGCAGTACTTC. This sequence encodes CASSMDRVSYEQYF.

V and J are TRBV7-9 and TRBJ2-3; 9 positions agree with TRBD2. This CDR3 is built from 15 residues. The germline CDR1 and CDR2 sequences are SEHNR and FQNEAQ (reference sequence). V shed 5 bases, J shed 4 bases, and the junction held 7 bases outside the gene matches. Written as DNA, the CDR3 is TGTGCCAGCAGCCCATCGGGACTAGCATCAGATACGCAGTATTTT. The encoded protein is CASSPSGLASDTQYF.

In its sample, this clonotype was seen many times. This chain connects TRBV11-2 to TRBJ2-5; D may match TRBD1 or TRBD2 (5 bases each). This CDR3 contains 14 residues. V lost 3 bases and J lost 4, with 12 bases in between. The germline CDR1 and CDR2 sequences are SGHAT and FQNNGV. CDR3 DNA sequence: TGTGCCAGCAGCTTGAGGGGCGGTCGAGAGACCCAGTACTTC. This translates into CASSLRGGRETQYF. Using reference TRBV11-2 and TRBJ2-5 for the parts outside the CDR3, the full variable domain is EAGVAQSPRYKIIEKRQSVAFWCNPISGHATLYWYQQILGQGPKLLIQFQNNGVVDDSQLPKDRFSAERLKGVDSTLKIQPAKLEDSAVYLCASSLRGGRETQYFGPGTRLLVL.

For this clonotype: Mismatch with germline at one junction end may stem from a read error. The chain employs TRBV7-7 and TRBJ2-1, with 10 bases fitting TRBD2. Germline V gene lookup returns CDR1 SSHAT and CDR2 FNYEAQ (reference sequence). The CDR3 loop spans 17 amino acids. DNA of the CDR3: TGCGCCAGCAGCCAAGTGGGGTGGCTAGCGGGGGTAAATGAGCAGTTCTTC. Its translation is CASSQVGWLAGVNEQFF. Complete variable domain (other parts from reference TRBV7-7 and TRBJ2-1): GAGVSQSPRYKVTKRGQDVTLRCDPISSHATLYWYQQALGQGPEFLTYFNYEAQPDKSGLPSDRFSAERPEGSISTLTIQRTEQRDSAMYRCASSQVGWLAGVNEQFFGPGTRLTVL.

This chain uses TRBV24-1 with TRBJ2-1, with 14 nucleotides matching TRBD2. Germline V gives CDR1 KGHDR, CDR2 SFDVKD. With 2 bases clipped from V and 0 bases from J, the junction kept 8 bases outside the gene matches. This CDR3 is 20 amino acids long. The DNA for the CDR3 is TGTGCCACCAGTGATTCCCCCGGGACTAGCGGGAGATTCTCCTACAATGAGCAGTTCTTC. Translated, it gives CATSDSPGTSGRFSYNEQFF.

This chain's CDR3 is CASSLDRVSNTIYF. In DNA form, the CDR3 reads TGTGCCAGCAGTTTGGACAGGGTGTCAAACACCATATATTTT. V is TRBV28 and J is TRBJ1-3; 8 bases fit TRBD1. CDR3 length: 14 residues. The V gene end was trimmed by 3 bases and the J gene end by 6 bases; junction bases not matched to a gene: 4. Looked up from germline, CDR1 is MDHEN and CDR2 is SYDVKM.

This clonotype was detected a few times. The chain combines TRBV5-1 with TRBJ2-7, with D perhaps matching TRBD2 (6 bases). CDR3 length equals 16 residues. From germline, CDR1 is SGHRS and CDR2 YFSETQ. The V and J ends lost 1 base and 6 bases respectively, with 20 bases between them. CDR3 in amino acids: CASSLFPLAPGGEQYV. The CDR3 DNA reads TGCGCCAGCAGCTTGTTCCCACTAGCTCCCGGTGGCGAGCAGTACGTC.

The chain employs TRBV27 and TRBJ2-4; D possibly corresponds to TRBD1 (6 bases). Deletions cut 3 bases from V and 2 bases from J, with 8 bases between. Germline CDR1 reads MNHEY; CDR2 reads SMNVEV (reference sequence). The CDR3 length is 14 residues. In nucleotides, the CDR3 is TGTGCCAGCAGTTTCGACAGGACCAAAAACATTCAGTACTTC. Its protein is CASSFDRTKNIQYF.

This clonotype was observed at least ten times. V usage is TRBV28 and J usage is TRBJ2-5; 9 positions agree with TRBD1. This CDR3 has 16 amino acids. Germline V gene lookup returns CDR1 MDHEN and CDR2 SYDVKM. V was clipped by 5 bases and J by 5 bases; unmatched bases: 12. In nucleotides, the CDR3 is TGTGCCAGCAGTCCAGACCAACAGGGGGCTGAGGAGACCCAGTACTTC. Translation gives CASSPDQQGAEETQYF.

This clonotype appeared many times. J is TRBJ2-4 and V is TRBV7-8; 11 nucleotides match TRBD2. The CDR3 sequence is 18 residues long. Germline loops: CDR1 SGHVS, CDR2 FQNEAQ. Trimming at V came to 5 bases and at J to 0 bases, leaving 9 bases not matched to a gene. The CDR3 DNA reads TGTGCCAGCAGCCCCTCGGGACTAGCGGAGCTAGCCAAAAACATTCAGTACTTC. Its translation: CASSPSGLAELAKNIQYF. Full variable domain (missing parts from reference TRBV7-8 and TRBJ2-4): GAGVSQSPRYKVAKRGQDVALRCDPISGHVSLFWYQQALGQGPEFLTYFQNEAQLDKSGLPSDRFFAERPEGSVSTLKIQRTQQEDSAVYLCASSPSGLAELAKNIQYFGAGTRLSVL.

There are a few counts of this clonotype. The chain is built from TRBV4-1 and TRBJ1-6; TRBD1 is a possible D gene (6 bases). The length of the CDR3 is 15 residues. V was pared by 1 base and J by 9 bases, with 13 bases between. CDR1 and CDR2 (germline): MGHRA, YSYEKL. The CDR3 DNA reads TGCGCCAGCAGCCAAGTAGACAGGCTCTCTTCACCCCTCCACTTT. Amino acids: CASSQVDRLSSPLHF.

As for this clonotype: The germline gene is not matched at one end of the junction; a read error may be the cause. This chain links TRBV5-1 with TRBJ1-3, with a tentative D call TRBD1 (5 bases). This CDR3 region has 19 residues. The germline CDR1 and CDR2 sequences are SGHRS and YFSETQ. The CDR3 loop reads CASSPITRGNGVSGNAIYF. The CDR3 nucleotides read TGCGCCAGCAGCCCTATTACCCGGGGCAACGGGGTCTCTGGAAACGCCATATATTTT.

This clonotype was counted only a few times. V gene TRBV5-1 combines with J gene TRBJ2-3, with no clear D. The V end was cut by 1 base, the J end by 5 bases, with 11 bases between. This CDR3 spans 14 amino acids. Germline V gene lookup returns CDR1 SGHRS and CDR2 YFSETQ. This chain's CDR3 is CASSLHSPQDTQYF. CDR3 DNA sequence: TGCGCCAGCAGCTTGCACAGCCCCCAAGATACGCAGTATTTT.